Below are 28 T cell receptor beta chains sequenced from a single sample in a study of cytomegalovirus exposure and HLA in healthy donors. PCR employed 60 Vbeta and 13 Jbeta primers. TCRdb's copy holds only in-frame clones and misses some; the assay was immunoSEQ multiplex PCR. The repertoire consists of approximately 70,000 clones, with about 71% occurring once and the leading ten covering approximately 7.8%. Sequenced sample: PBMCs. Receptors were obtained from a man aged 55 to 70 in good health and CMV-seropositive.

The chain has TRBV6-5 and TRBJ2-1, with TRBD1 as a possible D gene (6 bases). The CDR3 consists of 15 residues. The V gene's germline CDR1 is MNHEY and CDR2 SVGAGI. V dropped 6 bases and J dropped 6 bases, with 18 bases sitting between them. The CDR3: CASRKLQGPINEQFF. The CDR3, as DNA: TGTGCCAGCAGGAAGTTACAGGGCCCGATCAATGAGCAGTTCTTC.

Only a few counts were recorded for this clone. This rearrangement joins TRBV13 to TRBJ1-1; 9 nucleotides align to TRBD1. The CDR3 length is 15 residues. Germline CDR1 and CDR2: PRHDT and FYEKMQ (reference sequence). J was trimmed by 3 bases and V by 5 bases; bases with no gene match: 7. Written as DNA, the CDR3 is TGTGCCAGCAGCCACCGGGACAGGGTGGACACTGAAGCTTTCTTT. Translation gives CASSHRDRVDTEAFF.

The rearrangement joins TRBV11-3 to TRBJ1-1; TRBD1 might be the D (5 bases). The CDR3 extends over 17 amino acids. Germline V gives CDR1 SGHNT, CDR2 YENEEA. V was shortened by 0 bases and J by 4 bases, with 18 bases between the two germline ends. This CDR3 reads CASSLDRIGGGSTEAFF. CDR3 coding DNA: TGTGCCAGCAGCTTAGATAGGATCGGTGGGGGGTCCACTGAAGCTTTCTTT.

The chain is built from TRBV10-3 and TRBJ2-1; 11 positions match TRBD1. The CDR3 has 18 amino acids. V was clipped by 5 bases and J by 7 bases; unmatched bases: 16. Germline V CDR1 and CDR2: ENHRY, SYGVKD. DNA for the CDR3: TGTGCCATCAGTAACGATATAGGGACAGGGGGTTCTGGGAATGAGCAGTTCTTC. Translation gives CAISNDIGTGGSGNEQFF.

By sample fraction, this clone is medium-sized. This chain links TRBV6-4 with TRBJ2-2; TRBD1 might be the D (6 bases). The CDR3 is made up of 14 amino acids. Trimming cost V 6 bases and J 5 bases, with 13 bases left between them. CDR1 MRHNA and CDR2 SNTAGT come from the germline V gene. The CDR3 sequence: CASRQQGDTGELFF. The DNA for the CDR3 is TGTGCCAGCAGGCAACAGGGAGATACCGGGGAGCTGTTTTTT.

The CDR3 protein is CAISDNLGLTSLYEQYF. In DNA form, the CDR3 reads TGTGCCATCAGTGATAATCTCGGACTCACTAGCCTCTACGAGCAGTACTTC. The chain carries TRBV10-3 and TRBJ2-7, with TRBD2 as a possible D gene (6 bases). The CDR3 totals 17 residues. Deletions cut 3 bases from V and 3 bases from J, with 21 bases between. The V gene's germline CDR1 is ENHRY and CDR2 SYGVKD.

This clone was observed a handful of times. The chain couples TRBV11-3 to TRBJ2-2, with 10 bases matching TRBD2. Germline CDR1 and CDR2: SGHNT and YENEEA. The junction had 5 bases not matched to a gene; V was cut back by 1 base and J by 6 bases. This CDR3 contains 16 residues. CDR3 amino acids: CASSLGGLATAGELFF. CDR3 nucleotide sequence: TGTGCCAGCAGCTTAGGGGGACTAGCGACGGCCGGGGAGCTGTTTTTT.

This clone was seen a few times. CDR3 bases: TGTGCCAGCAGCTTACTTACTGGGACAGGGGTCGAGCAGTACTTC. Its translation is CASSLLTGTGVEQYF. This rearrangement joins TRBV7-9 to TRBJ2-7; 10 bases fit TRBD1. Germline loops: CDR1 SEHNR, CDR2 FQNEAQ (reference sequence). CDR3 length equals 15 residues. V lost 2 bases, J lost 6 bases, and 7 bases stayed unmatched.

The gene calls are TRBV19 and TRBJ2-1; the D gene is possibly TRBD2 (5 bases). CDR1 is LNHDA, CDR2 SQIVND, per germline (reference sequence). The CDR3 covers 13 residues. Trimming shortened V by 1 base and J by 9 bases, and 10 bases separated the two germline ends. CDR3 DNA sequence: TGTGCCAGTAGTATAGTCCCGGGGAGTGAGCAGTTCTTC. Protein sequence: CASSIVPGSEQFF.

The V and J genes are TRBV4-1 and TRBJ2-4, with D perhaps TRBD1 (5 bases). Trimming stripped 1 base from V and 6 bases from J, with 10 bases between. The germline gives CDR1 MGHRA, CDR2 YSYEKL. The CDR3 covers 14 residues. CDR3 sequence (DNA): TGCGCCAGCAGCCAAGTGGCAGGGCTAAACATTCAGTACTTC. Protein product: CASSQVAGLNIQYF.

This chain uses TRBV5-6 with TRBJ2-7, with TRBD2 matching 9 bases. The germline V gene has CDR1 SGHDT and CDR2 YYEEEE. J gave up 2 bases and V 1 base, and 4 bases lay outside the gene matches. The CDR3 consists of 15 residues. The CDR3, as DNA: TGTGCCAGCAGCTTGACTAGCGGGTGGGCCTACGAGCAGTACTTC. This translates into CASSLTSGWAYEQYF. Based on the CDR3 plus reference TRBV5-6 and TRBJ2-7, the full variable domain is DAGVTQSPTHLIKTRGQQVTLRCSPKSGHDTVSWYQQALGQGPQFIFQYYEEEERQRGNFPDRFSGHQFPNYSSELNVNALLLGDSALYLCASSLTSGWAYEQYFGPGTRLTVT.

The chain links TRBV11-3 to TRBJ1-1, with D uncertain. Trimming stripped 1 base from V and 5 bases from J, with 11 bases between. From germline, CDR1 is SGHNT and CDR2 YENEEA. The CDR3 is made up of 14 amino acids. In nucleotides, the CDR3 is TGTGCCAGCAGCTTAGGAGGGTTCAGAACTGAAGCTTTCTTT. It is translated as CASSLGGFRTEAFF.

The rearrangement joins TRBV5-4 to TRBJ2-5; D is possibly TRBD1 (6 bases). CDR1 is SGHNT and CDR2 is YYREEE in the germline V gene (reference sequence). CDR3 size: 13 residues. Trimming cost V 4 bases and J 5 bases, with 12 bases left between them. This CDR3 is CASSKDSPETQYF. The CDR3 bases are TGTGCCAGCAGCAAGGACAGTCCGGAGACCCAGTACTTC.

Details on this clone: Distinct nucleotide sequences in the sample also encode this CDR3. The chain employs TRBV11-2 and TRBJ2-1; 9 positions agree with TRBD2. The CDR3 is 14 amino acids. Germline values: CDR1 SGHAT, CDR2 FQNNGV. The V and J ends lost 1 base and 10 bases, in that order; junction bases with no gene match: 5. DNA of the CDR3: TGTGCCAGCAGCTTAGGGCTAGCGGGGATAGAGCAGTTCTTC. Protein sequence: CASSLGLAGIEQFF.

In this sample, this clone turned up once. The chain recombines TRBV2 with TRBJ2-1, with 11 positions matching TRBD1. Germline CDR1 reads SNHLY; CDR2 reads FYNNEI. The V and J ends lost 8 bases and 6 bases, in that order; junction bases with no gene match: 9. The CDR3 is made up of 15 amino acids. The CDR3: CASSPSGTGGNEQFF. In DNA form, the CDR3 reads TGTGCCAGCTCCCCATCCGGGACAGGGGGCAATGAGCAGTTCTTC.

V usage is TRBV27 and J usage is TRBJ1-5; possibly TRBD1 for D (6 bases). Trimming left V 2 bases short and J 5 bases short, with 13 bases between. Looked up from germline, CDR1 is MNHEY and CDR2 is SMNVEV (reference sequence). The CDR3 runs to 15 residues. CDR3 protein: CASSLSRGRDQPQHF. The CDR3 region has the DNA TGTGCCAGCAGTTTAAGCAGGGGCCGGGATCAGCCCCAGCATTTT.

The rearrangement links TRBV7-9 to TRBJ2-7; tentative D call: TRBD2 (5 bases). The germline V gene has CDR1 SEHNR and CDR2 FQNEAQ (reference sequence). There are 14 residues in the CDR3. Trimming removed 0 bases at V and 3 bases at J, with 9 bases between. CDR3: CASSLAFRDYEQYF. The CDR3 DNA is TGTGCCAGCAGCTTAGCGTTCCGGGACTACGAGCAGTACTTC.

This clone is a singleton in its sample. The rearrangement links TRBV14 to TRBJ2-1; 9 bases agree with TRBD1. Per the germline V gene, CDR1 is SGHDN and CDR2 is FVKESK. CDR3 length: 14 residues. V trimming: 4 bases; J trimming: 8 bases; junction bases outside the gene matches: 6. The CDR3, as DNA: TGTGCCAGCAGCCTCCTGGACAGGGGCTATGAGCAGTTCTTC. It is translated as CASSLLDRGYEQFF. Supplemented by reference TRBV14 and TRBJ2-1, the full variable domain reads EAGVTQFPSHSVIEKGQTVTLRCDPISGHDNLYWYRRVMGKEIKFLLHFVKESKQDESGMPNNRFLAERTGGTYSTLKVQPAELEDSGVYFCASSLLDRGYEQFFGPGTRLTVL.

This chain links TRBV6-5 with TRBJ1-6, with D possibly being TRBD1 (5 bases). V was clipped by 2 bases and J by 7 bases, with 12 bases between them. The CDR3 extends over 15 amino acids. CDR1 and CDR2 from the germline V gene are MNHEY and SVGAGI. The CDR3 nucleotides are TGTGCCAGCAGTTACGGCAGGGAAGCAAATTCACCCCTCCACTTT. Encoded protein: CASSYGREANSPLHF.

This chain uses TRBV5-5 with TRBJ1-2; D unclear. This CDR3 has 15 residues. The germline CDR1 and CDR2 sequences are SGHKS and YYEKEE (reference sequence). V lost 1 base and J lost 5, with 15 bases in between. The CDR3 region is CASSLRLAAVYGYTF. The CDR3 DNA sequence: TGTGCCAGCAGCTTGAGACTGGCGGCAGTTTATGGCTACACCTTC.

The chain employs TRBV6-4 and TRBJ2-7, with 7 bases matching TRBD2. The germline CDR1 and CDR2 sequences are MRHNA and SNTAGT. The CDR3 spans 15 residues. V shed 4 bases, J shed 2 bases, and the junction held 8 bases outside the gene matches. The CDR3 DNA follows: TGTGCCAGCAGTGGGGGGGGTCTAAGGCCCTACGAGCAGTACTTC. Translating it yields CASSGGGLRPYEQYF.

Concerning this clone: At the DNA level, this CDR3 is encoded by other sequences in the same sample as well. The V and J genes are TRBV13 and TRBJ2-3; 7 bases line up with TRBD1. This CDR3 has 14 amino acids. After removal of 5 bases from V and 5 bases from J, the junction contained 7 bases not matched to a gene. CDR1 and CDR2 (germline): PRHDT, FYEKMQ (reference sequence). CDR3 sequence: CASSEGTVQDTQYF. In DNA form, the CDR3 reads TGTGCCAGCAGCGAAGGGACAGTTCAAGATACGCAGTATTTT. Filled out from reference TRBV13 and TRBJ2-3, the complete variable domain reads AAGVIQSPRHLIKEKRETATLKCYPIPRHDTVYWYQQGPGQDPQFLISFYEKMQSDKGSIPDRFSAQQFSDYHSELNMSSLELGDSALYFCASSEGTVQDTQYFGPGTRLTVL.

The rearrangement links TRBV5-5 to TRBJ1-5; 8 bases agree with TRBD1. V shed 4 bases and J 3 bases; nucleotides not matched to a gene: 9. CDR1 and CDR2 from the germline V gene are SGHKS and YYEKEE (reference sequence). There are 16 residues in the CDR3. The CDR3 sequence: CASSPDLGQVNQPQHF. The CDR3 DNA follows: TGTGCCAGCAGCCCTGATCTGGGACAGGTCAATCAGCCCCAGCATTTT.

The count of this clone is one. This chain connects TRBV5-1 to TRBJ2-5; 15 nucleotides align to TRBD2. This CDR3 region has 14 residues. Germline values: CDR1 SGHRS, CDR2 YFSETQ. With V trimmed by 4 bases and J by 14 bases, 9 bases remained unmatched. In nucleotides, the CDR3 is TGCGCCAGCAGCCAAAGGACTAGCGGGGGGGGAGAATACTTC. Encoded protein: CASSQRTSGGGEYF.

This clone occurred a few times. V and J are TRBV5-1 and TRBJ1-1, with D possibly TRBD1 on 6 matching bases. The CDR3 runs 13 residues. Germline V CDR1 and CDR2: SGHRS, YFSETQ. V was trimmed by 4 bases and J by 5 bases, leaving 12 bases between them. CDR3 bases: TGCGCCAGCAGCCGGGACATCGGAACTGAAGCTTTCTTT. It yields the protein CASSRDIGTEAFF.

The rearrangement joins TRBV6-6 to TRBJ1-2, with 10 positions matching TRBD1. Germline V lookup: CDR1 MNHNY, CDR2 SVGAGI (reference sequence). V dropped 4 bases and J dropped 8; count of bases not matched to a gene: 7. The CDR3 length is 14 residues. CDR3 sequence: CASSFDRDRGGYTF. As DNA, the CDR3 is TGTGCCAGCAGTTTTGACCGGGACAGGGGAGGCTACACCTTC.

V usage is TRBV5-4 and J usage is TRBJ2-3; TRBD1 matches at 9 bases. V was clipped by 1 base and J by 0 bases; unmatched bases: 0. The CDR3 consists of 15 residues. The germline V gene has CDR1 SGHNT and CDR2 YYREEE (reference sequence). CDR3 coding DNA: TGTGCCAGCAGCTTGACAGGGGGCAGCACAGATACGCAGTATTTT. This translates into CASSLTGGSTDTQYF.

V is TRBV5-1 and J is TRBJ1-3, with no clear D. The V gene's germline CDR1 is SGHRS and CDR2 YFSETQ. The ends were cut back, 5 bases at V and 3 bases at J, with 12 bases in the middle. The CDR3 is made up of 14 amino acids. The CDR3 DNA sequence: TGCGCCAGCAGGCAGGCAGTGGGTGGAAACACCATATATTTT. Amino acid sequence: CASRQAVGGNTIYF.